This entry lists 5 T cell receptor beta chains sequenced from one sample in a study of identical twins. MiXCR, run by TCRdb on the 5' RACE reads, gives a single entry per CDR3 protein. Among 700,000 to 950,000 distinct CDR3 sequences listed, approximately 13% were seen once. These data also featured in a second study, about yellow fever vaccine responses in identical twins.

Sequenced: PBMCs. The receptors come from a woman younger than 30 in good health.

The chain uses TRBV19 and TRBJ1-5, with D perhaps matching TRBD1 (5 bases). Germline V gene data show CDR1 as LNHDA and CDR2 as SQIVND (reference sequence). The CDR3 totals 15 residues. Trimming left V 5 bases short and J 2 bases short, with 13 bases between. CDR3 region: CASSFQGRGNQPQHF. The CDR3 region has the DNA TGTGCCAGTAGTTTCCAGGGAAGGGGCAATCAGCCCCAGCATTTT.

This clonotype was found a few times. The genes are TRBV5-1 and TRBJ2-5, with TRBD2 matching over 13 bases. Germline CDR1 is SGHRS and CDR2 is YFSETQ. The V gene end was trimmed by 4 bases and the J gene end by 5 bases; junction bases not matched to a gene: 14. This CDR3 region has 18 residues. The CDR3 DNA is TGCGCCAGCAGCCCAGGACTAGCGGGGGCTCTCGCGGGTGAGACCCAGTACTTC. The encoded protein is CASSPGLAGALAGETQYF. The whole variable domain, remainder taken from reference TRBV5-1 and TRBJ2-5, is KAGVTQTPRYLIKTRGQQVTLSCSPISGHRSVSWYQQTPGQGLQFLFEYFSETQRNKGNFPGRFSGRQFSNSRSEMNVSTLELGDSALYLCASSPGLAGALAGETQYFGPGTRLLVL.

The J gene is TRBJ2-5, the V gene TRBV6-5, with a weak D call TRBD2 (5 bases). The CDR3 runs 15 residues. V lost 2 bases to trimming and J lost 5 bases, with 15 bases between them. Germline assignment: CDR1 MNHEY and CDR2 SVGAGI. The CDR3 sequence: CASSYRDSLAETQYF. CDR3 nucleotides: TGTGCCAGCAGTTACAGAGATAGCTTAGCGGAGACCCAGTACTTC.

This clonotype has a count of ten or more. This chain's CDR3 is CSVVQGGSNTGELFF. The CDR3 region has the DNA TGCAGCGTTGTCCAGGGGGGTTCGAACACCGGGGAGCTGTTTTTT. The chain has TRBV29-1 and TRBJ2-2, with D maybe TRBD1 (7 bases). Germline CDR1 reads SQVTM; CDR2 reads ANQGSEA. This CDR3 has 15 amino acids. The V end was cut by 4 bases, the J end by 0 bases, with 12 bases between.

The rearrangement joins TRBV7-6 to TRBJ2-1; D possibly corresponds to TRBD2 (5 bases). V was trimmed by 2 bases and J by 7 bases, leaving 12 bases between them. The CDR3 consists of 14 residues. Germline CDR1 is SGHVS and CDR2 is FNYEAQ. CDR3 region: CASSLRPTGNEQFF. Here the CDR3 DNA reads TGTGCCAGCAGCTTACGACCCACGGGGAATGAGCAGTTCTTC.